This T cell receptor beta chain is drawn from a study of T cell repertoires in cytomegalovirus infection. Across the study: An indication of both CMV infection and matching HLA type came from public TCR beta signatures. Study outcomes and limitations: CMV-specific TCR beta clonotypes restricted by HLA-C dominated the ex vivo response.

TCRdb reprocessed the reads via MiXCR and lists one record per CDR3 protein. The sample yields about 220,000 distinct CDR3 sequences, roughly 34% seen once. The germline CDR1 and CDR2 sequences are DFQATT and SNEGSKA (reference sequence). Deletions cut 2 bases from V and 4 bases from J, with 14 bases between. The CDR3 is 14 amino acids. This clonotype was recorded a few times. The antigen is undetermined. The chain uses TRBV20-1 and TRBJ1-1; D uncertain. The source was CD8+ T cells from cultured PBMCs, collected from culture after CMV antigen stimulation. The clonotype was recovered from a human donor in good health (CMV status not recorded). Some clones in this sample may be carry-over from other donors' samples. The CDR3 here is CSARPPRTGTEAFF. The DNA for the CDR3 is TGCAGTGCTAGACCACCTAGGACGGGCACTGAAGCTTTCTTT.